These T cell receptor beta chains were read from a single sample in a study of blood T cell repertoires in COVID-19. Here immunoSEQ multiplex PCR was the method, and the copy in TCRdb shows in-frame clones only, minus some. The sample includes under 200,000 clones, approximately 91% of them seen just once. The sequencing input was peripheral blood. The receptors derive from a man between 18 and 35 years old with active or convalescent COVID-19. CDR3s include the opening cysteine and the closing phenylalanine or tryptophan. D genes are given only for firm matches. Some rows mark clone size as missing; the rest say once, few, many or name a class of expanded clone.

v_call: TRBV15; clone_size: .; j_call: TRBJ2-6; d_call: TRBD1; cdr3_nt: TGTGCCACCAGCAGAAGACAGGGTACTGGGGCCAACGTCCTGACTTTC; cdr3_aa: CATSRRQGTGANVLTF
v_call: TRBV9; clone_size: .; j_call: TRBJ2-7; d_call: TRBD2; cdr3_nt: TGTGCCAGCAGCCAAGGACTAGCGGCGAATGACGAGCAGTACTTC; cdr3_aa: CASSQGLAANDEQYF
v_call: TRBV18; clone_size: once; j_call: TRBJ2-1; d_call: TRBD2; cdr3_nt: TGTGCCAGCTCACCACCGCTAGCGGGAATTGTAGATGAGCAGTTCTTC; cdr3_aa: CASSPPLAGIVDEQFF
v_call: TRBV7-9; clone_size: .; j_call: TRBJ1-4; d_call: TRBD1; cdr3_nt: TGTGCCAGCAGGAAAGGACAGGGTGAAGAAAAACTGTTTTTT; cdr3_aa: CASRKGQGEEKLFF
v_call: TRBV5-1; clone_size: .; j_call: TRBJ1-3; d_call: .; cdr3_nt: TGCGCCAGCAGCCGCGGCAATAACAGGCAGAGCTCTGGAAACACCATATATTTT; cdr3_aa: CASSRGNNRQSSGNTIYF
v_call: TRBV7-7; clone_size: .; j_call: TRBJ1-2; d_call: .; cdr3_nt: TGTGCCAGCCCCCGTATAAATACAAACTATGGCTACACCTTC; cdr3_aa: CASPRINTNYGYTF
v_call: TRBV11-3; clone_size: .; j_call: TRBJ2-3; d_call: TRBD2; cdr3_nt: TGTGCCAGCAGCAACCGACTAGCGGGAGGCAGAGATACGCAGTATTTT; cdr3_aa: CASSNRLAGGRDTQYF
v_call: TRBV27; clone_size: .; j_call: TRBJ2-5; d_call: .; cdr3_nt: TGTGCCAGCAGTTGGGGCGCCCCGGTCGGAGAGACCCAGTACTTC; cdr3_aa: CASSWGAPVGETQYF
v_call: TRBV12-3/TRBV12-4; clone_size: few; j_call: TRBJ1-2; d_call: .; cdr3_nt: TGTGCCAGCAGTGCGAGATATGGCTACACCTTC; cdr3_aa: CASSARYGYTF
v_call: TRBV29-1; clone_size: .; j_call: TRBJ1-2; d_call: TRBD1; cdr3_nt: TGCAGCGTTGCGACAGGGGGGAACTATGGCTACACCTTC; cdr3_aa: CSVATGGNYGYTF
v_call: TRBV6-5; clone_size: once; j_call: TRBJ1-1; d_call: TRBD1; cdr3_nt: TGTGCCACGGGACAGGGCCATGAAGCTTTCTTT; cdr3_aa: CATGQGHEAFF
v_call: TRBV9; clone_size: .; j_call: TRBJ2-3; d_call: .; cdr3_nt: TGTGCCAGCAGCGTAGCTCCCACAGATACGCAGTATTTT; cdr3_aa: CASSVAPTDTQYF
v_call: TRBV5-1; clone_size: .; j_call: TRBJ2-1; d_call: TRBD2; cdr3_nt: TGCGCCAGCAGCTTGTTAGCGGGATTGTCCAATGAGCAGTTCTTC; cdr3_aa: CASSLLAGLSNEQFF
v_call: TRBV14; clone_size: once; j_call: TRBJ1-2; d_call: .; cdr3_nt: TGTGCCAGCAGCCAAGATGCGTGGGCGCAGGGAGGACTTGGCTACACCTTC; cdr3_aa: CASSQDAWAQGGLGYTF
v_call: TRBV6-2/TRBV6-3; clone_size: .; j_call: TRBJ1-2; d_call: .; cdr3_nt: TGTGCCAGCAGTTACGGCCGGGACTATGGCTACACCTTC; cdr3_aa: CASSYGRDYGYTF
v_call: TRBV11-2; clone_size: few; j_call: TRBJ2-7; d_call: .; cdr3_nt: TGTGCCAGCAGCTTAGGTGGCAGGGGCTACGAGCAGTACTTC; cdr3_aa: CASSLGGRGYEQYF
v_call: TRBV6-4; clone_size: few; j_call: TRBJ1-2; d_call: .; cdr3_nt: TGTGCCAGCAGTGAGAGTTTAGGGGTTGGCTACACCTTC; cdr3_aa: CASSESLGVGYTF
v_call: TRBV7-7; clone_size: .; j_call: TRBJ2-5; d_call: .; cdr3_nt: TGTGCCAGCAGCGTAGGTAGGACTCTTCTACAAGAGACCCAGTACTTC; cdr3_aa: CASSVGRTLLQETQYF
v_call: TRBV14; clone_size: .; j_call: TRBJ1-2; d_call: TRBD1; cdr3_nt: TGTGCCAGCAGCCCGGGACAGGACATTGTTTATGGCTACACCTTC; cdr3_aa: CASSPGQDIVYGYTF
v_call: TRBV4-1; clone_size: .; j_call: TRBJ2-5; d_call: TRBD2; cdr3_nt: TGCGCCAGCAGCCAATTCCGACTAGCGGAAGATCAAGAGACCCAGTACTTC; cdr3_aa: CASSQFRLAEDQETQYF
v_call: TRBV5-1; clone_size: few; j_call: TRBJ2-7; d_call: TRBD2; cdr3_nt: TGCGCCAGCAGCTGGCTAGCGGGACAGCGCTACGAGCAGTACTTC; cdr3_aa: CASSWLAGQRYEQYF
v_call: TRBV29-1; clone_size: .; j_call: TRBJ2-7; d_call: TRBD1; cdr3_nt: TGCAGCGGGGGACAGGGGACCGGCGAGCAGTACTTC; cdr3_aa: CSGGQGTGEQYF
v_call: TRBV7-9; clone_size: once; j_call: TRBJ2-7; d_call: TRBD2; cdr3_nt: TGTGCCAGCAGCGTGGGACTAGACGTCTACGAGCAGTACTTC; cdr3_aa: CASSVGLDVYEQYF
v_call: TRBV7-9; clone_size: .; j_call: TRBJ2-1; d_call: TRBD2; cdr3_nt: TGTGCCAGCAGCCGCCTAGCGGGGGGGCTCGATGAGCAGTTCTTC; cdr3_aa: CASSRLAGGLDEQFF
v_call: TRBV2; clone_size: .; j_call: TRBJ2-2; d_call: .; cdr3_nt: TGTGCCAGCAGTGAAAAGCGGGTCTACACCGGGGAGCTGTTTTTT; cdr3_aa: CASSEKRVYTGELFF
v_call: TRBV11-2; clone_size: .; j_call: TRBJ2-7; d_call: .; cdr3_nt: TGTGCCAGCAGCTTAGACCCCGGGGGTGGGGGGTCGTTCCTCTCCTACGAGCAGTACTTC; cdr3_aa: CASSLDPGGGGSFLSYEQYF
v_call: TRBV30; clone_size: .; j_call: TRBJ2-5; d_call: .; cdr3_nt: TGTGCCTGGACTAATCAAGAGACCCAGTACTTC; cdr3_aa: CAWTNQETQYF
v_call: TRBV4-3; clone_size: .; j_call: TRBJ1-2; d_call: TRBD1; cdr3_nt: TGCGCCAGCAGCCGACGGACAGGGGATGGCTACACCTTC; cdr3_aa: CASSRRTGDGYTF
v_call: TRBV29-1; clone_size: .; j_call: TRBJ1-2; d_call: .; cdr3_nt: TGCAGCGTTGCAGTCAGTACTAACTATGGCTACACCTTC; cdr3_aa: CSVAVSTNYGYTF
v_call: TRBV5-4; clone_size: .; j_call: TRBJ1-1; d_call: .; cdr3_nt: TGTGCCAGCAGCCCGATGCCAGGTAACACTGAAGCTTTCTTT; cdr3_aa: CASSPMPGNTEAFF
v_call: TRBV12-5; clone_size: .; j_call: TRBJ1-5; d_call: TRBD1; cdr3_nt: TGTGCTAGTGGTTTGATCCGCTCCGGGACAGGGGGCAATCAGCCCCAGCATTTT; cdr3_aa: CASGLIRSGTGGNQPQHF
v_call: TRBV25-1; clone_size: .; j_call: TRBJ2-7; d_call: TRBD1; cdr3_nt: TGTGCCAGCAGTGAATTTGGGACAGGGGGCTACGAGCAGTACTTC; cdr3_aa: CASSEFGTGGYEQYF
v_call: TRBV29-1; clone_size: few; j_call: TRBJ1-2; d_call: TRBD1; cdr3_nt: TGCAGCGCCGAAACTGACAGGGTGTATGGCTACACCTTC; cdr3_aa: CSAETDRVYGYTF
v_call: TRBV7-8; clone_size: .; j_call: TRBJ2-2; d_call: .; cdr3_nt: TGTGCCAGCAGCCCGAAGCGCACCGGGGAGCTGTTTTTT; cdr3_aa: CASSPKRTGELFF
v_call: TRBV30; clone_size: .; j_call: TRBJ2-3; d_call: .; cdr3_nt: TGTGCCTGGACCGCCGGGAGCGGTCTTACAGATACGCAGTATTTT; cdr3_aa: CAWTAGSGLTDTQYF
v_call: TRBV10-2; clone_size: few; j_call: TRBJ2-7; d_call: .; cdr3_nt: TGCGCCAGCGGCACACTAGTTTCCTACGAGCAGTACTTC; cdr3_aa: CASGTLVSYEQYF
v_call: TRBV6-6; clone_size: once; j_call: TRBJ1-1; d_call: TRBD1; cdr3_nt: TGTGCCAGCAGTCTTAATTCAGGGGGCGTAGGGCTAAGGAGGACTGAAGCTTTCTTT; cdr3_aa: CASSLNSGGVGLRRTEAFF
v_call: TRBV7-2; clone_size: .; j_call: TRBJ2-5; d_call: TRBD2; cdr3_nt: TGTGCCAGCAGCTTTCGACTAGCGGAAGAGACCCAGTACTTC; cdr3_aa: CASSFRLAEETQYF
v_call: TRBV5-4; clone_size: .; j_call: TRBJ2-7; d_call: .; cdr3_nt: TGTGCCAGCAGCAACAGGGCGCAGGGTGACGAGCAGTACTTC; cdr3_aa: CASSNRAQGDEQYF
v_call: TRBV6-5; clone_size: .; j_call: TRBJ1-6; d_call: .; cdr3_nt: TGTGCCAGCACCAGGGGTGATTCACCCCTCCACTTT; cdr3_aa: CASTRGDSPLHF
v_call: TRBV5-4; clone_size: .; j_call: TRBJ2-5; d_call: .; cdr3_nt: TGTGCCAGCAGTAAAGGGGTGGAACAAGAGACCCAGTACTTC; cdr3_aa: CASSKGVEQETQYF